The present entry profiles one T cell receptor beta chain with its context. Its matching antigen is unknown. The sample originates from a study of T-cell memory formation after mild COVID-19. In the study overall: Largely donor-specific sequence clusters came from two donors. Study-wide points: Largely, contracting CD4+ clones fell within CM and EM, and contracting CD8+ clones within EMRA. Several responding clones turned up in pre-infection memory, indicating that cross-reactive memory may have taken part. A second wave expanding day 15 to 37 was CD4+-biased; contracting clones were balanced.

TCRdb ran MiXCR on the 5' RACE reads and lists one entry per CDR3 protein. The repertoire consists of 470,000 or so distinct CDR3 sequences, with around a sixth occurring once and the leading ten covering roughly 12%. The ends lost 7 bases at V and 3 bases at J; junction bases unmatched: 6. The CDR3 covers 15 residues. J is TRBJ2-1 and V is TRBV12-3 or TRBV12-4, with 10 bases aligning to TRBD2. The sequence was obtained from an adult woman who had mild COVID-19 (a few samples of this study predate the infection). Cell type and time point are not known. The source material was PBMCs or a T cell subset sorted from them (not recorded which). Here the CDR3 DNA reads TGTGCCAGCACCTTAGCGGGAGGAGACTACAATGAGCAGTTCTTC. Translation gives CASTLAGGDYNEQFF.